Listed below are T cell receptor beta chains from one sample, sequenced in a study of blood T cell repertoires in COVID-19. Profiled with immunoSEQ multiplex PCR; TCRdb holds only in-frame clones, not every one. Found here are 300,000 or so clones, around 92% of them singletons; the top ten hold roughly 2.9%. The specimen sequenced was PBMCs or T cells enriched from blood (not recorded which). The receptors come from a woman in her 50s who had been exposed to COVID-19. CDR3s include the opening cysteine and the closing phenylalanine or tryptophan. A D gene is named only where the DNA matches it firmly. Clone size is stated in some rows and not others, as once, few, many or a class when expanded.

J | size | V | length | D | CDR3 | DNA
TRBJ2-3 | once | TRBV5-6 | 18 | TRBD2 | CASSRGLAGGQSTDTQYF | TGTGCCAGCAGCCGAGGACTAGCGGGGGGACAATCCACAGATACGCAGTATTTT
TRBJ2-5 | - | TRBV2 | 16 | TRBD2 | CASSLLAAGVGETQYF | TGTGCCAGCTCCCTATTGGCAGCGGGGGTCGGTGAGACCCAGTACTTC
TRBJ2-7 | - | TRBV7-9 | 13 | TRBD1 | CASSFTGVGEQYF | TGTGCCAGCAGCTTTACAGGGGTTGGCGAGCAGTACTTC
TRBJ2-3 | - | TRBV7-9 | 16 | TRBD2 | CASSSGLAGSTDTQYF | TGTGCCAGCAGCTCGGGACTAGCGGGGAGCACAGATACGCAGTATTTT
TRBJ2-1 | - | TRBV3-1/TRBV3-2 | 14 | TRBD2 | CATRPSGGYNEQFF | TGTGCGACCCGCCCTAGCGGGGGATACAATGAGCAGTTCTTC
TRBJ2-1 | - | TRBV7-8 | 17 | TRBD2 | CASSFTEPGLAGNEQFF | TGTGCCAGCAGCTTTACCGAACCGGGACTAGCGGGGAATGAGCAGTTCTTC
TRBJ2-7 | - | TRBV5-1 | 15 | TRBD2 | CASSLSSGGAYEQYF | TGCGCCAGCAGCTTGAGTAGCGGGGGGGCCTACGAGCAGTACTTC
TRBJ2-2 | few | TRBV19 | 13 | TRBD1 | CASRDSLTGELFF | TGTGCCAGTCGGGACAGTCTCACCGGGGAGCTGTTTTTT
TRBJ1-4 | - | TRBV7-6 | 14 | - | CASSPSRRNEKLFF | TGTGCCAGCAGCCCTAGTCGGAGAAATGAAAAACTGTTTTTT
TRBJ1-6 | - | TRBV7-9 | 18 | - | CASSLVSDWASSNSPLHF | TGTGCCAGCAGCTTAGTCTCGGATTGGGCATCCTCAAACTCACCCCTCCACTTT
TRBJ1-2 | - | TRBV28 | 13 | - | CASRTGTSSGYTF | TGTGCCAGCAGAACCGGGACATCATCTGGCTACACCTTC
TRBJ2-7 | - | TRBV2 | 13 | - | CASSEYSSYEQYF | TGTGCCAGCAGTGAGTACAGCTCCTACGAGCAGTACTTC
TRBJ1-1 | - | TRBV7-8 | 13 | TRBD1 | CASSKGQGTEAFF | TGTGCCAGCAGCAAAGGACAGGGTACTGAAGCTTTCTTT
TRBJ1-5 | - | TRBV27 | 15 | - | CASKQQGRRSQPQHF | TGTGCCAGCAAGCAACAGGGTCGGAGATCTCAGCCCCAGCATTTT
TRBJ2-7 | - | TRBV18 | 15 | TRBD1 | CASSPERTGYHEQYF | TGTGCCAGCTCACCAGAAAGGACAGGGTACCACGAGCAGTACTTC
TRBJ1-2 | - | TRBV19 | 16 | TRBD1 | CASNFGTGSMNYGYTF | TGTGCCAGTAACTTCGGGACAGGGTCCATGAACTATGGCTACACCTTC
TRBJ2-6 | - | TRBV6-5 | 14 | TRBD1 | CASRRGPGANVLTF | TGTGCCAGCAGGAGGGGGCCTGGGGCCAACGTCCTGACTTTC
TRBJ1-2 | - | TRBV9 | 11 | - | CASNGGYGYTF | TGTGCCAGCAACGGAGGCTATGGCTACACCTTC
TRBJ2-3 | - | TRBV7-2 | 19 | TRBD2 | CASSPVGLAGGREVDTQYF | TGTGCCAGCAGCCCAGTTGGGCTAGCGGGGGGGCGGGAGGTAGATACGCAGTATTTT
TRBJ1-5 | once | TRBV10-3 | 14 | TRBD1 | CAISETGVNQPQHF | TGTGCCATCAGTGAGACAGGGGTTAATCAGCCCCAGCATTTT
TRBJ2-5 | once | TRBV29-1 | 14 | - | CSVETADYQETQYF | TGCAGCGTTGAAACAGCCGATTACCAAGAGACCCAGTACTTC
TRBJ1-3 | once | TRBV7-2 | 13 | - | CASRITGGNTIYF | TGTGCCAGCAGAATAACAGGGGGAAACACCATATATTTT
TRBJ2-5 | - | TRBV5-1 | 14 | - | CASSLSAGDGTQYF | TGCGCCAGCAGCTTAAGTGCAGGGGACGGGACCCAGTACTTC
TRBJ2-7 | - | TRBV5-8 | 13 | TRBD1 | CASSRTGPYEQYF | TGTGCCAGCAGCCGGACAGGACCCTACGAGCAGTACTTC
TRBJ1-3 | - | TRBV5-1 | 15 | TRBD1 | CASREGQVSGNTIYF | TGCGCCAGCAGGGAGGGACAGGTCTCTGGAAACACCATATATTTT
TRBJ2-2 | - | TRBV7-9 | 15 | TRBD2 | CASSFAGGLTGELFF | TGTGCCAGCAGCTTTGCGGGGGGCCTCACCGGGGAGCTGTTTTTT
TRBJ2-5 | - | TRBV7-2 | 16 | TRBD2 | CASTLWGGFNQETQYF | TGTGCCAGCACCCTTTGGGGGGGTTTTAACCAAGAGACCCAGTACTTC
TRBJ1-2 | - | TRBV18 | 14 | - | CASSKESGNYGYTF | TGTGCCAGCTCAAAAGAATCCGGGAACTATGGCTACACCTTC
TRBJ1-2 | - | TRBV28 | 14 | - | CASRNVGEGDGYTF | TGTGCCAGCAGGAATGTCGGGGAAGGTGATGGCTACACCTTC
TRBJ1-2 | - | TRBV28 | 13 | TRBD1 | CASSLGTGGGYTF | TGTGCCAGCAGTTTAGGGACAGGGGGTGGCTACACCTTC
TRBJ1-3 | - | TRBV11-2 | 18 | - | CASSIAVGLEFSGNTIYF | TGTGCCAGCAGCATAGCCGTGGGGCTGGAATTCTCTGGAAACACCATATATTTT
TRBJ2-1 | - | TRBV7-6 | 15 | - | CASSLAGAGNNEQFF | TGTGCCAGCAGCTTAGCAGGGGCAGGTAACAATGAGCAGTTCTTC
TRBJ1-2 | - | TRBV5-4 | 16 | - | CASSLIGRAPNYGYTF | TGTGCCAGCAGCTTGATTGGGCGGGCTCCTAACTATGGCTACACCTTC
TRBJ2-7 | - | TRBV5-1 | 14 | TRBD1 | CASSLGTGGYEQYF | TGCGCCAGCAGCTTGGGGACAGGGGGCTACGAGCAGTACTTC
TRBJ1-2 | - | TRBV15 | 13 | - | CATSSPPSYGYTF | TGTGCCACCAGCAGCCCCCCCTCCTATGGCTACACCTTC
TRBJ1-5 | - | TRBV28 | 14 | TRBD1 | CASSLGQGNQPQHF | TGTGCCAGCAGCCTGGGACAGGGAAATCAGCCCCAGCATTTT
TRBJ1-1 | - | TRBV5-6 | 17 | - | CASSSIITRDVNTEAFF | TGTGCCAGCAGCTCGATCATAACACGGGATGTGAACACTGAAGCTTTCTTT
TRBJ1-2 | - | TRBV12-3/TRBV12-4 | 13 | TRBD1 | CASSLVRGQGYTF | TGTGCCAGCAGTTTAGTGAGGGGGCAAGGCTACACCTTC
TRBJ1-3 | - | TRBV18 | 15 | - | CASSPSVDSGNTIYF | TGTGCCAGCTCACCATCCGTAGACTCTGGAAACACCATATATTTT
TRBJ1-1 | - | TRBV28 | 15 | - | CASSWGGGSNTEAFF | TGTGCCAGCAGCTGGGGCGGTGGATCGAACACTGAAGCTTTCTTT
TRBJ2-7 | - | TRBV9 | 15 | - | CASSPGPGGAYEQYF | TGTGCCAGCAGCCCCGGGCCGGGGGGCGCCTACGAGCAGTACTTC
TRBJ1-6 | - | TRBV5-1 | 17 | TRBD1 | CASSRQLGTGVISPLHF | TGCGCCAGCAGCAGGCAACTCGGGACAGGGGTTATTTCACCCCTCCACTTT
TRBJ2-7 | - | TRBV18 | 13 | - | CASSPQSGYEQYF | TGTGCCAGCTCACCACAGTCCGGCTACGAGCAGTACTTC
TRBJ1-6 | - | TRBV5-1 | 15 | TRBD1 | CASSPDGQGNSPLHF | TGCGCCAGCAGCCCGGATGGACAGGGGAATTCACCCCTCCACTTT
TRBJ2-1 | - | TRBV20-1 | 13 | - | CSASSAASGEQFF | TGCAGTGCTAGTTCGGCGGCTTCGGGTGAGCAGTTCTTC
TRBJ2-7 | - | TRBV5-1 | 14 | TRBD2 | CASSLAGGEYEQYF | TGCGCCAGCAGCTTGGCCGGGGGGGAATACGAGCAGTACTTC
TRBJ1-2 | - | TRBV19 | 14 | TRBD1 | CASRGGQTNYGYTF | TGTGCCAGCCGGGGGGGACAGACGAACTATGGCTACACCTTC
TRBJ2-1 | - | TRBV9 | 15 | - | CASSVTPRSYNEQFF | TGTGCCAGCAGCGTTACTCCCCGCTCCTACAATGAGCAGTTCTTC
TRBJ1-2 | - | TRBV10-3 | 15 | - | CAISESVGRVYGYTF | TGTGCCATCAGTGAGTCGGTGGGGCGCGTCTATGGCTACACCTTC